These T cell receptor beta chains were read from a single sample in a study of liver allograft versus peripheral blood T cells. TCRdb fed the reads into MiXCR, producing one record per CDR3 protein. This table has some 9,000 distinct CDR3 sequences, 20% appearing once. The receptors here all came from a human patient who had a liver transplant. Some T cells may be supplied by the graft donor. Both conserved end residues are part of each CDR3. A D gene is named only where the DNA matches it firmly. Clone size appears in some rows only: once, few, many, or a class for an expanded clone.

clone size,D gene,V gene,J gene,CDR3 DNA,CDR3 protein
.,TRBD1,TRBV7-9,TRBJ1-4,TGTGCCAGCAGCGCAGGACAGGGGGCCTCTGAAAAACTGTTTTTT,CASSAGQGASEKLFF
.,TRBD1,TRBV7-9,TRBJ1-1,TGTGCCAGCAGCGCGGGACAGGGGGCCAGGTCGAACACTGAAGCTTTCTTT,CASSAGQGARSNTEAFF
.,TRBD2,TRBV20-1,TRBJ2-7,TGCAGTGCCCTGGGACTAGCGGGAGTGAGCTACGAGCAGTACTTC,CSALGLAGVSYEQYF
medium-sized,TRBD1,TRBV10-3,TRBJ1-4,TGTGCCATCAGCCGACAGGGAAATGAAAAACTGTTTTTT,CAISRQGNEKLFF
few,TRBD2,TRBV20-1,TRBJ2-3,TGCAGTGCAACTGCTAGCGGGGGGAGCACAGATACGCAGTATTTT,CSATASGGSTDTQYF
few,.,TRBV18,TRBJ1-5,TGTGCCAGCTCACCATTTTCAGACGCTAGCAATCAGCCCCAGCATTTT,CASSPFSDASNQPQHF
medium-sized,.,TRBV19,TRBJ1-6,TGTGCCAGTAGTATAGATGTGAAGCCCTATAATTCACCCCTCCACTTT,CASSIDVKPYNSPLHF
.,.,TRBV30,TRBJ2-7,TGTGCCTGGAGTGTACTATTGTTGCAGAAAACCTACGAGCAGTACTTC,CAWSVLLLQKTYEQYF
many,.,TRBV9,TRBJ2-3,TGTGCCAGCACCCTGGCGGACACAGATACGCAGTATTTT,CASTLADTDTQYF
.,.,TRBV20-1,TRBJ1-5,TGCGGTGCTTGGGGGGGAGGCGGAGCCAATCAGCCCCAGCATTTT,CGAWGGGGANQPQHF
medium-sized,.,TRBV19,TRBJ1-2,TGTGCCAGTAAGGGCGGAGCGAAGAATAACTATGGCTACACCTTC,CASKGGAKNNYGYTF
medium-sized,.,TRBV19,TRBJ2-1,TGTGCCAGTAGTTGGTGGGGGGCGGGCAATGAGCAGTTCTTC,CASSWWGAGNEQFF
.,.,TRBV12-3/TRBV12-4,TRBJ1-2,TGTGCCAGTGCATCGGGTGCATCTGGCTACACCTTC,CASASGASGYTF
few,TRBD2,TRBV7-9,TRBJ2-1,TGTGCCAGCAGCTTAAGAGCCCATCGAGCGGGACCCGACTACAATGAGCAGTTCTTC,CASSLRAHRAGPDYNEQFF
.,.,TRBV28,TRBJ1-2,TGTGCCAGCAGTACGGGAGCTGGGGGCTACACCTTC,CASSTGAGGYTF
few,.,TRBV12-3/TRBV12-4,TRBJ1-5,TGTGCCAGCAGTTTAGCAGGTACGCATCAGCCCCAGCATTTT,CASSLAGTHQPQHF
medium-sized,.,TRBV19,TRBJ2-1,TGTGCCAGTAGTATGATAGGGACAAGTGAGCAGTTCTTC,CASSMIGTSEQFF
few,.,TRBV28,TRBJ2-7,TGTGCCAGCAGTTTCTCTAGCACGAGCTCCTACGAGCAGTACTTC,CASSFSSTSSYEQYF
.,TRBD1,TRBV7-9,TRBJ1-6,TGTGCCAGCAGCAGGGACAGGGGGAATTCACCCCTCCACTTT,CASSRDRGNSPLHF
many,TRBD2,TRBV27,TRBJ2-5,TGTGCCAGCAGCGCTTTCGAACAAGGACTAGCGGGGGGGCAGACCCAGTACTTC,CASSAFEQGLAGGQTQYF
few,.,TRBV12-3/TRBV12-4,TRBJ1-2,TGTGCCAGCAGTCCTACTTTAACGGTCGGCTACACCTTC,CASSPTLTVGYTF
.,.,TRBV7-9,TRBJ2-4,TGTGCCAGCATCCCATCGGGGGGCTCGGACATTCAGTACTTC,CASIPSGGSDIQYF
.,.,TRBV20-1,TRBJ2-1,TGCAGTGCTAGTCAAGGGGGAGGGGTAAATGAGCAGTTCTTC,CSASQGGGVNEQFF
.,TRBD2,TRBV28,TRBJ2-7,TGTGCCAGCTTACTAGCGGGGGGGAGCTCCTACGAGCAGTACTTC,CASLLAGGSSYEQYF
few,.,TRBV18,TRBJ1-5,TGTGCCAGCTCACCAGATCCCGCAGGGATAGGTCAGCCCCAGCATTTT,CASSPDPAGIGQPQHF
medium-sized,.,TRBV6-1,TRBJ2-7,TGTGCCAGCAGTGAAGGTCAACAGGGATCTGGGTACTTC,CASSEGQQGSGYF
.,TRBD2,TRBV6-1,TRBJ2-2,TGTGCCAGCAGTGCACTAGCGGGGTGGAACACCGGGGAGCTGTTTTTT,CASSALAGWNTGELFF
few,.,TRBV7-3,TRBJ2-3,TGTGCCAGCAGCCAGGGGCTTATTAGCACAGATACGCAGTATTTT,CASSQGLISTDTQYF
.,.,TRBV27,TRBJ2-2,TGTGCCAGCAGTTGGGAGGCGGGGACACCTTACACCGGGGAGCTGTTTTTT,CASSWEAGTPYTGELFF
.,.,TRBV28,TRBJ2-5,TGTGCCAGCAGTTTTGAAGAGACCCAGTACTTC,CASSFEETQYF
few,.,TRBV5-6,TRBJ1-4,TGTGCCAGCAGCTTGTCTACTTCGAAACTGTTTTTT,CASSLSTSKLFF
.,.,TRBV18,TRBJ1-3,TGTGCCAGCTCACCCGGAGACCAGTCTGGAAACACCATATATTTT,CASSPGDQSGNTIYF
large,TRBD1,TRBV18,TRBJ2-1,TGTGCCAGCTCACCAAACGGACAGGGGCATGAGCAGTTCTTC,CASSPNGQGHEQFF
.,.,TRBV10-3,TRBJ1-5,TGTGCCATCAGTGATGGAGCTATTAGCAATCAGCCCCAGCATTTT,CAISDGAISNQPQHF
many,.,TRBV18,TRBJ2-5,TGTGCCAGCGCAGGCCCGGATGCGGAGACCCAGTACTTC,CASAGPDAETQYF
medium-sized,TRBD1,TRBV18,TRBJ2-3,TGTGCCAGCTCAGTCCAAGAGGGACAGGCAAGCACAGATACGCAGTATTTT,CASSVQEGQASTDTQYF
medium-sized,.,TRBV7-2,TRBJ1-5,TGTGCCAGCAGCCAACAGGGCAATCAGCCCCAGCATTTT,CASSQQGNQPQHF
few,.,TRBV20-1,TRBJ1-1,TGCAGTGCGGAGGGCGGGGACATAACGAACACTGAAGCTTTCTTT,CSAEGGDITNTEAFF
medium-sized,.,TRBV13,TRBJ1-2,TGTGCCAGCAGCTTGGGAACAGGGACCAACTATGGCTACACCTTC,CASSLGTGTNYGYTF
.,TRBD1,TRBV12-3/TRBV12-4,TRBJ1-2,TGTGCCAGCAGTTTTCGAAGGGGGCTTGGCTACACCTTC,CASSFRRGLGYTF
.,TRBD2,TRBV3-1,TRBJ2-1,TGTGCCAGCAGCCAAACGACTAGCGGGAGTAGGCAGTTCTTC,CASSQTTSGSRQFF
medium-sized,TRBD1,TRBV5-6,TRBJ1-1,TGTGCCAGCAGCCCGGACAGGGGGGCTGAAGCTTTCTTT,CASSPDRGAEAFF
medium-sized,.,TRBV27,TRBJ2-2,TGTGCCAGCAGTTTTAGGCAGGGCGCGGACACCGGGGAGCTGTTTTTT,CASSFRQGADTGELFF
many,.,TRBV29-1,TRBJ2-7,TGCAGCGTGGAGGGACAGAGGTACGAGCAGTACTTC,CSVEGQRYEQYF
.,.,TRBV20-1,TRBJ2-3,TGCAGTGCTAGTCCCGGGGCTAGCACAGATACGCAGTATTTT,CSASPGASTDTQYF
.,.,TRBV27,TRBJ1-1,TGTGCCAGCAGTCGCGCTTCCCTTGAGTACACTGAAGCTTTCTTT,CASSRASLEYTEAFF
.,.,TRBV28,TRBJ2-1,TGTGCCAGCGTAACGGTTAGCTCCTACAATGAGCAGTTCTTC,CASVTVSSYNEQFF
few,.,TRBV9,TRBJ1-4,TGTGCCAGCAGCGAGGGAGCGTTTCGCGAAAAACTGTTTTTT,CASSEGAFREKLFF
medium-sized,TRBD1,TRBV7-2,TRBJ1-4,TGTGCCAGCAGGAAGACAGGGGGAGTTGAAAAACTGTTTTTT,CASRKTGGVEKLFF
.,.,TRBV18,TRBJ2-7,TGTGCCAGCTCAGCCGTCCAGGGTGAAAGGGCCTACGAGCAGTACTTC,CASSAVQGERAYEQYF
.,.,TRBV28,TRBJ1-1,TGTGCCAGCAGTTTAGGGAGGGGAAACACTGAAGCTTTCTTT,CASSLGRGNTEAFF
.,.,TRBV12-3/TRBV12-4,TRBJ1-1,TGTGCCAGCAGTCCCCAGAAGAACACTGAAGCTTTCTTT,CASSPQKNTEAFF
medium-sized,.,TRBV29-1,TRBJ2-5,TGCAGCTTCGGAGCCGATGGGACCCAGTACTTC,CSFGADGTQYF
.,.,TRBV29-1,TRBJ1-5,TGCAGCGTTGAAGGAGGGGTCAATCAGCCCCAGCATTTT,CSVEGGVNQPQHF
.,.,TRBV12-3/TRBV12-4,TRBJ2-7,TGTGCCAGCAGTTTAGCAGACCGTCCCGGAGGGCAGTACTTC,CASSLADRPGGQYF
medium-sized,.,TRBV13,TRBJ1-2,TGTGCCAGCAGCTTATATGTTCAGCATGGCTACACCTTC,CASSLYVQHGYTF
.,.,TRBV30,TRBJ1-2,TGTGCCCGTGACAGCTACTATGGCTACACCTTC,CARDSYYGYTF
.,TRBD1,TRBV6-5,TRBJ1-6,TGTGCCAGCAGTTTCCAGGGGGATCCCTATAATTCACCCCTCCACTTT,CASSFQGDPYNSPLHF
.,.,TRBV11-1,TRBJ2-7,TGTGCCAGCAGCCATACGGGCGGGCCCTACGAGCAGTACTTC,CASSHTGGPYEQYF
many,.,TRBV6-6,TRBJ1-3,TGTGCCAGCCTACCTTGGGCGGTGGGTCACACCATATATTTT,CASLPWAVGHTIYF